One sample yielded the 6 T cell receptor beta chains listed below, sequenced in a study of T cell changes during pregnancy in multiple sclerosis. Generated by immunoSEQ multiplex PCR, the TCRdb table keeps only in-frame clones and is missing some. The sample lists tens of thousands of clones, under 95% occurring once. The sequencing here drew on CD4+ T cells from peripheral blood mononuclear cells, taken in the third trimester of pregnancy. The origin of the receptors is a female donor with multiple sclerosis, enrolled in a pregnancy study.

The chain employs TRBV2 and TRBJ1-1; D might be TRBD1 (5 bases). Deletions cut 3 bases from V and 5 bases from J, with 13 bases between. Germline lookup yields CDR1 SNHLY and CDR2 FYNNEI. The CDR3 is made up of 14 amino acids. The CDR3 bases are TGTGCCAGCAGTGAGAGACAGCGGGGGACTGAAGCTTTCTTT. Residues: CASSERQRGTEAFF.

The chain employs TRBV4-2 and TRBJ2-6; tentative D call: TRBD2 (6 bases). Looked up from germline, CDR1 is LGHNA and CDR2 is YNFKEQ. The CDR3 is 19 residues long. Trimming left V 0 bases short and J 1 base short, with 16 bases between. The CDR3 sequence: CASSQESRGGWSGANVLTF. Written as DNA, the CDR3 is TGTGCCAGCAGCCAAGAGTCAAGGGGAGGTTGGTCTGGGGCCAACGTCCTGACTTTC.

The chain uses TRBV5-1 and TRBJ2-3; no firm D call. Germline CDR1 SGHRS, CDR2 YFSETQ. Trimming shortened V by 0 bases and J by 3 bases, and 5 bases separated the two germline ends. The CDR3 loop spans 13 amino acids. CDR3 region: CASSLGPTDTQYF. CDR3 nucleotides: TGCGCCAGCAGCTTGGGGCCAACAGATACGCAGTATTTT.

This chain links TRBV7-6 with TRBJ2-3, with D unresolved. This CDR3 spans 13 amino acids. The germline gives CDR1 SGHVS, CDR2 FNYEAQ. The V gene lost 0 bases and the J gene lost 4 bases, with 5 bases spanning the gap. The CDR3 here is CASSLARADTQYF. The CDR3 DNA follows: TGTGCCAGCAGCTTAGCGCGAGCAGATACGCAGTATTTT.

The J gene is TRBJ1-2, the V gene TRBV19, with TRBD1 as a possible D gene (6 bases). This CDR3 contains 13 residues. Trimming removed 5 bases from V and 0 bases from J, with 7 bases in between. Germline CDR1 LNHDA, CDR2 SQIVND (reference sequence). This CDR3 is CASSYRANYGYTF. The CDR3 bases are TGTGCCAGTAGTTACAGGGCTAACTATGGCTACACCTTC.

The chain is built from TRBV4-2 and TRBJ2-7; weak D call: TRBD2 (5 bases). Germline V gene data show CDR1 as LGHNA and CDR2 as YNFKEQ. V shed 0 bases and J shed 2 bases, with 17 bases lying between them. This CDR3 is 17 amino acids long. The CDR3 spells CASSQEARFQAAYEQYF. DNA for the CDR3: TGTGCCAGCAGCCAAGAAGCCCGGTTTCAAGCGGCCTACGAGCAGTACTTC.